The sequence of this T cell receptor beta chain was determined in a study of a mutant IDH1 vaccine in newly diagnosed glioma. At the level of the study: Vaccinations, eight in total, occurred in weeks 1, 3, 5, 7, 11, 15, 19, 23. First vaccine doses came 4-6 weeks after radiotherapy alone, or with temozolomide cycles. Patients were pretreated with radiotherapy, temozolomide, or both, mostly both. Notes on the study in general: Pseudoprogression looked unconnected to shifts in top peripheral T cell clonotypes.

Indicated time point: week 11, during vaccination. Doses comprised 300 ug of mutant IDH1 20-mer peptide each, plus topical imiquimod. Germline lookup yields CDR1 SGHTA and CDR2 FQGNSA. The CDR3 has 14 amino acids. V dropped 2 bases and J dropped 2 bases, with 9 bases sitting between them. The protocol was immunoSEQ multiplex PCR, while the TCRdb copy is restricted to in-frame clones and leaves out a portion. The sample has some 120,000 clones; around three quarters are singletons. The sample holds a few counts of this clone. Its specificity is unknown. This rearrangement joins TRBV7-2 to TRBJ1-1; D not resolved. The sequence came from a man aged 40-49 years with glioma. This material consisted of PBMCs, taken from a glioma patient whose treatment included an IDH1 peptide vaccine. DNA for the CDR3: TGTGCCAGCAGCTTAATGGGAGATAACACTGAAGCTTTCTTT. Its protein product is CASSLMGDNTEAFF.